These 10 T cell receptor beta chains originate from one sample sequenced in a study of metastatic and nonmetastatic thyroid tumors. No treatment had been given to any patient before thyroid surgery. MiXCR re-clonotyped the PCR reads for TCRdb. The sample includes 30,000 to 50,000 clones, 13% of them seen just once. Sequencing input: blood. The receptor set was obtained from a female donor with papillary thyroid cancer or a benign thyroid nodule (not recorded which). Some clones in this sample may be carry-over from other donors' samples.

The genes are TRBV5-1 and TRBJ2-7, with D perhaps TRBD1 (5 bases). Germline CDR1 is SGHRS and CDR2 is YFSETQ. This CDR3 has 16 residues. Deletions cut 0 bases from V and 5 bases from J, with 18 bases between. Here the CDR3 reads CASSLAVRQGGHEQYF. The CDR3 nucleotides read TGCGCCAGCAGCTTGGCCGTCAGGCAGGGTGGGCACGAGCAGTACTTC.

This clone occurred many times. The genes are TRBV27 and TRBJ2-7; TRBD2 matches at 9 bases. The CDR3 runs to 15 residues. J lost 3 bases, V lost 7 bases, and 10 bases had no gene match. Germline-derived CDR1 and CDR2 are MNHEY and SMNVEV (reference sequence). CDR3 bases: TGTGCCAGCACCCCGGGGACTAGCCACTTCTACGAGCAGTACTTC. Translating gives CASTPGTSHFYEQYF.

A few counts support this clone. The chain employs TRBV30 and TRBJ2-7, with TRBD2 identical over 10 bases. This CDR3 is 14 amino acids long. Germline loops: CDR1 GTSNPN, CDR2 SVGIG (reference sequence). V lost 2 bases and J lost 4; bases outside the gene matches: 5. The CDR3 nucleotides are TGTGCCTGGAGTAGGCTAGCGGGAGCGTACGAGCAGTACTTC. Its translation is CAWSRLAGAYEQYF.

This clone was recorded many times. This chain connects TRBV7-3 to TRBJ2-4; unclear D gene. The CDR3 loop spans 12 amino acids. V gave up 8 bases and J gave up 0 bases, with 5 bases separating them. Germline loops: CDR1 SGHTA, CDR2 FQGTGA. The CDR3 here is CASRGAKNIQYF. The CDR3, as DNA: TGTGCCAGCCGAGGAGCCAAAAACATTCAGTACTTC.

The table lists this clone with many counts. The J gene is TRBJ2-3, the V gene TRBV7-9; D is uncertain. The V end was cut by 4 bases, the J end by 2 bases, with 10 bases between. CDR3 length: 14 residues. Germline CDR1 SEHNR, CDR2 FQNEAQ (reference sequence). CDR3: CASSSDGYTDTQYF. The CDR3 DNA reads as TGTGCCAGCAGCTCGGACGGGTACACAGATACGCAGTATTTT.

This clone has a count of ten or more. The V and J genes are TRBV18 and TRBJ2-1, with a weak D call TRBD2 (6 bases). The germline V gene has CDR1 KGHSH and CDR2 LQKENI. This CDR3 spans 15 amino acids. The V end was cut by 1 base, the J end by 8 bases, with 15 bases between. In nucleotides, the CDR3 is TGTGCCAGCTCACCACAAACGGGAGAGGTATATGAGCAGTTCTTC. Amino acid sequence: CASSPQTGEVYEQFF.

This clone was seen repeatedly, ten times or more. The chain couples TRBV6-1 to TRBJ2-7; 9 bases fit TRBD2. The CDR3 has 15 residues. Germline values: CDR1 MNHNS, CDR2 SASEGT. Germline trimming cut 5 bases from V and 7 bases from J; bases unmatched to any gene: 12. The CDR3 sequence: CASSIAGVDLGEQYF. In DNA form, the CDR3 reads TGTGCCAGCAGTATAGCGGGAGTCGACCTTGGGGAGCAGTACTTC.

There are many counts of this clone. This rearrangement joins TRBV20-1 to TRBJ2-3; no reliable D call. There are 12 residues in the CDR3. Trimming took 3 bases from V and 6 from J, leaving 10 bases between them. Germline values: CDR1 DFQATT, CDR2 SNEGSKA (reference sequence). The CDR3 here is CSARTPGDTQYF. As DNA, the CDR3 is TGCAGTGCTAGGACCCCCGGGGATACGCAGTATTTT.

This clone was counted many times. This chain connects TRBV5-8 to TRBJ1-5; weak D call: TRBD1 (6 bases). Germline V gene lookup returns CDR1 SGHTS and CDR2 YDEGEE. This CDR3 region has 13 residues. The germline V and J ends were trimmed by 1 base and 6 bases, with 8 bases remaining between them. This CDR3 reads CASSLRGAQPQHF. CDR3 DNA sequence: TGTGCCAGCAGCTTGAGGGGGGCTCAGCCCCAGCATTTT.

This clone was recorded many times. Here the CDR3 DNA reads TGTGCCAGCAGCTCAAGGACAGGGAGTGCTGAAGCTTTCTTT. This sequence encodes CASSSRTGSAEAFF. The V and J genes are TRBV9 and TRBJ1-1, with 8 bases aligning to TRBD1. V trimming: 4 bases; J trimming: 6 bases; junction bases outside the gene matches: 8. Germline lookup yields CDR1 SGDLS and CDR2 YYNGEE. This CDR3 is 14 amino acids long. Together with reference TRBV9 and TRBJ1-1, the CDR3 gives the full variable domain: DSGVTQTPKHLITATGQRVTLRCSPRSGDLSVYWYQQSLDQGLQFLIQYYNGEERAKGNILERFSAQQFPDLHSELNLSSLELGDSALYFCASSSRTGSAEAFFGQGTRLTVV.